Listed here are 2 T cell receptor beta chains from one sample, sequenced in a study of cytomegalovirus exposure and HLA in healthy donors. PCR amplification relied on 60 Vbeta primers (plus 13 Jbeta primers). TCRdb's copy holds only in-frame clones and misses some; the assay was immunoSEQ multiplex PCR. The sample lists 75,000 to 80,000 clones; 60% to 85% were seen once. The sample consisted of PBMCs. The receptor set was obtained from a middle-aged man in good health and CMV-seronegative.

V is TRBV7-2 and J is TRBJ2-4; D gene uncertain. Germline V gives CDR1 SGHTA, CDR2 FQGNSA. This CDR3 has 19 residues. Trimming shortened V by 1 base and J by 1 base, and 20 bases separated the two germline ends. The CDR3: CASSLVGPLESWAKNIQYF. CDR3 in DNA: TGTGCCAGCAGCTTAGTGGGCCCCCTTGAGAGTTGGGCCAAAAACATTCAGTACTTC. Supplemented by reference TRBV7-2 and TRBJ2-4, the full variable domain reads GAGVSQSPSNKVTEKGKDVELRCDPISGHTALYWYRQSLGQGLEFLIYFQGNSAPDKSGLPSDRFSAERTGGSVSTLTIQRTQQEDSAVYLCASSLVGPLESWAKNIQYFGAGTRLSVL.

V gene TRBV5-1 combines with J gene TRBJ1-1, with 10 bases that match TRBD1. V was pared by 0 bases and J by 5 bases, with 1 base of the junction left unmatched. The CDR3 is made up of 14 amino acids. From germline, CDR1 is SGHRS and CDR2 YFSETQ. As DNA, the CDR3 is TGCGCCAGCAGCTTGGGACAGGGGGCTACTGAAGCTTTCTTT. Amino acid sequence: CASSLGQGATEAFF. Combining the CDR3 with reference TRBV5-1 and TRBJ1-1 gives the whole variable domain KAGVTQTPRYLIKTRGQQVTLSCSPISGHRSVSWYQQTPGQGLQFLFEYFSETQRNKGNFPGRFSGRQFSNSRSEMNVSTLELGDSALYLCASSLGQGATEAFFGQGTRLTVV.